Shown below are 2 T cell receptor delta chains from a single sample sequenced in a study of DNA immune sequencing with unique molecular identifiers. Genomic DNA underwent 32-plex PCR targeting all 8 TRDV and 4 TRDJ genes. Adapter PCR followed 2 to 3 barcoding PCR cycles that attached a 12-nucleotide UMI. TCRdb reprocessed the multiplex PCR reads using CATT. The sample has about 2,500 delta-chain clones, 14% seen once. The sequenced sample consisted of gamma-delta T cells from PBMCs. The receptor set was obtained from a human donor in good health.

This clone is termed large. The chain is built from TRDV3 and TRDJ1; 11 nucleotides agree with TRDD3. CDR3 length: 17 residues. V lost 1 base and J lost 3; bases outside the gene matches: 13. Germline V gene data show CDR1 as TVYSNPD and CDR2 as GDNSRS (reference sequence). CDR3 protein: CAFKSRYWGIKADKLIF. Written as DNA, the CDR3 is TGTGCCTTTAAAAGCAGATACTGGGGGATAAAGGCCGATAAACTCATCTTT.

About this clone: TCRdb lists the protein of a much larger clone for this DNA, which differs at residue 14, so this is likely a read error; the protein given here is translated from the DNA itself. The chain links TRDV2 to TRDJ1; 8 positions match TRDD3. The CDR3 spans 19 residues. V lost 0 bases to trimming and J lost 4 bases; unmatched junction nucleotides: 18. Looked up from germline, CDR1 is GEAIGNYY and CDR2 is EKD. CDR3 amino acids: CACDTVIGTGGPPNDKLIF. DNA of the CDR3: TGTGCCTGTGACACCGTTATAGGCACTGGGGGCCCCCCAAACGATAAACTCATCTTT.